One T cell receptor (beta chain) is described in this entry. This CDR3 is 14 amino acids long. Trimming pared 6 bases from V and 0 bases from J, leaving 11 bases between. Germline values: CDR1 SNHLY, CDR2 FYNNEI. With random hexamers, 0.5 to 1 ug RNA was reverse transcribed. An immunoSEQ multiplex PCR amplified TCR beta CDR3 over 54 Vbeta and 13 Jbeta. TCRdb reanalysed the immunoSEQ multiplex PCR reads using MiXCR and keeps one entry per CDR3 protein. The profile shows about 250,000 distinct CDR3 sequences, 90% to 95% of them singletons. The sample belongs to a study of CD8 T cells in Susac syndrome. High-throughput TCR beta sequencing covered peripheral CD8+ and CD4+ T cells.

Material for sequencing was CD4+ T cells from PBMCs. The origin of this receptor is a human donor with multiple sclerosis. This chain joins TRBV2 and TRBJ1-2; D ambiguous. DNA for the CDR3: TGTGCCAGCAGGAGGTGGGGTTCTAACTATGGCTACACCTTC. Translated, it gives CASRRWGSNYGYTF.